The 18 T cell receptor beta chains reported below all come from one sample, sequenced in a study of technical replicates of blood from a few donors. TCRdb keeps only in-frame clones here, not all; method: immunoSEQ multiplex PCR. The sample includes approximately 74,000 clones, about 98% seen only once; the top ten take over 0.15%. The sequencing sample was made of T cells isolated from PBMCs. Receptors were obtained from a human donor in good health.

The rearrangement links TRBV5-1 to TRBJ1-4; 7 bases match TRBD1. J lost 6 bases, V lost 3 bases, and 5 bases had no gene match. This CDR3 has 14 residues. Germline loops: CDR1 SGHRS, CDR2 YFSETQ. The CDR3 spells CASSSTGAHEKLFF. Written as DNA, the CDR3 is TGCGCCAGCAGCTCTACAGGGGCGCATGAAAAACTGTTTTTT.

This chain joins TRBV5-1 and TRBJ1-1; maybe TRBD1 (6 bases). With 2 bases removed from V and 1 base from J, the gap between germline ends came to 9 bases. This CDR3 spans 14 amino acids. The V gene's germline CDR1 is SGHRS and CDR2 YFSETQ. CDR3 protein: CASSFVGANTEAFF. The CDR3 DNA reads as TGCGCCAGCAGCTTCGTGGGGGCGAACACTGAAGCTTTCTTT. The full variable domain, with the rest looked up from reference TRBV5-1 and TRBJ1-1, is KAGVTQTPRYLIKTRGQQVTLSCSPISGHRSVSWYQQTPGQGLQFLFEYFSETQRNKGNFPGRFSGRQFSNSRSEMNVSTLELGDSALYLCASSFVGANTEAFFGQGTRLTVV.

The gene calls are TRBV7-8 and TRBJ2-7; TRBD1 agrees at 7 bases. The V gene end was trimmed by 2 bases and the J gene end by 2 bases; junction bases not matched to a gene: 15. The CDR3 has 18 amino acids. In germline, CDR1 is SGHVS, CDR2 FQNEAQ. In nucleotides, the CDR3 is TGTGCCAGCAGCTTAACCCGGGACAGAGCAACCTTACCCTACGAGCAGTACTTC. Encoded protein: CASSLTRDRATLPYEQYF.

DNA for the CDR3: TGTGCCAGCAGCCTTACAGGGGGCTATGGCTACACCTTC. The encoded protein is CASSLTGGYGYTF. The chain is built from TRBV9 and TRBJ1-2, with 8 bases that match TRBD1. CDR1 is SGDLS and CDR2 is YYNGEE in the germline V gene. V lost 4 bases and J lost 4; bases outside the gene matches: 3. The CDR3 is made up of 13 amino acids.

The rearrangement joins TRBV5-1 to TRBJ2-1, with 8 bases that match TRBD2. Trimming at V came to 3 bases and at J to 6 bases, leaving 8 bases not matched to a gene. The length of the CDR3 is 15 residues. The germline gives CDR1 SGHRS, CDR2 YFSETQ. The CDR3, as DNA: TGCGCCAGCAGCTGGCCCCGGGAGGGGGGCAATGAGCAGTTCTTC. This translates into CASSWPREGGNEQFF. Based on the CDR3 plus reference TRBV5-1 and TRBJ2-1, the full variable domain is KAGVTQTPRYLIKTRGQQVTLSCSPISGHRSVSWYQQTPGQGLQFLFEYFSETQRNKGNFPGRFSGRQFSNSRSEMNVSTLELGDSALYLCASSWPREGGNEQFFGPGTRLTVL.

The chain links TRBV6-1 to TRBJ2-7; 10 nucleotides line up with TRBD2. This CDR3 contains 15 residues. The V segment lost 10 bases and the J segment 4 bases; nucleotides outside the gene matches: 13. Germline CDR1 reads MNHNS; CDR2 reads SASEGT. The chain's CDR3 is CATDAAGGPDYEQYF. In nucleotides, the CDR3 is TGTGCCACCGACGCAGCGGGAGGGCCTGATTACGAGCAGTACTTC.

The genes are TRBV28 and TRBJ2-7; 15 bases agree with TRBD2. V was pared by 5 bases and J by 5 bases, with 10 bases of the junction left unmatched. Germline CDR1 is MDHEN and CDR2 is SYDVKM. The CDR3 sequence is 17 residues long. CDR3 bases: TGTGCCAGCAGTCACGGACTAGCGGGAGGGCTCTTGAACGAGCAGTACTTC. Its translation is CASSHGLAGGLLNEQYF. Full variable domain (remainder filled in from reference TRBV28 and TRBJ2-7): DVKVTQSSRYLVKRTGEKVFLECVQDMDHENMFWYRQDPGLGLRLIYFSYDVKMKEKGDIPEGYSVSREKKERFSLILESASTNQTSMYLCASSHGLAGGLLNEQYFGPGTRLTVT.

The V gene is TRBV6-4, the J gene TRBJ2-3, with 12 positions matching TRBD2. Germline V gene data show CDR1 as MRHNA and CDR2 as SNTAGT. CDR3 length equals 16 residues. V was clipped by 2 bases and J by 6 bases; unmatched bases: 6. The CDR3 nucleotides are TGTGCCAGCAGTGACGCGGCTAGCGGGGGGGCTGATACGCAGTATTTT. The encoded protein is CASSDAASGGADTQYF.

The chain carries TRBV5-1 and TRBJ2-7; D might be TRBD1 (5 bases). V lost 5 bases and J 5 bases, leaving 14 bases between the germline ends. The CDR3 consists of 13 residues. The germline gives CDR1 SGHRS, CDR2 YFSETQ. DNA of the CDR3: TGCGCCAGCAGTCGCTCAGGGTGGGACGAGCAGTACTTC. Encoded protein: CASSRSGWDEQYF.

Comments on this clone: The CDR3 end shows no conserved phenylalanine or tryptophan, and so a read error is likely. No DNA is shown, since the ends of the CDR3 on it are uncertain; the CDR3 is the one TCRdb lists. The chain joins TRBV2 to TRBJ2-7; the tabulated D call, TRBD1, remains unverified against the DNA. The germline V gene encodes CDR1 SNHLY and CDR2 FYNNEI. The CDR3 length is 10 residues, termini included. The CDR3 sequence: CASGQSHPSP.

The count of this clone is one. The CDR3 nucleotides read TGTGCCAGCAGCCAAAACATGATGTACGAGCAGTACTTC. Translated, it gives CASSQNMMYEQYF. The V gene is TRBV7-2, the J gene TRBJ2-7, with D hard to call. Germline CDR1 is SGHTA and CDR2 is FQGNSA. The CDR3 loop spans 13 amino acids. Trimming left V 5 bases short and J 4 bases short, with 12 bases between. Combining the CDR3 with reference TRBV7-2 and TRBJ2-7 gives the whole variable domain GAGVSQSPSNKVTEKGKDVELRCDPISGHTALYWYRQSLGQGLEFLIYFQGNSAPDKSGLPSDRFSAERTGGSVSTLTIQRTQQEDSAVYLCASSQNMMYEQYFGPGTRLTVT.

The rearrangement uses TRBV25-1 and TRBJ2-1, with D unclear. The CDR3 contains 14 residues. V gave up 2 bases and J gave up 6 bases, with 11 bases separating them. Per germline, CDR1 MGHDK and CDR2 SYGVNS. CDR3 bases: TGTGCCAGCAGTGAACAGAAAACCTTCAATGAGCAGTTCTTC. It codes for CASSEQKTFNEQFF.

This clone was found once. This chain connects TRBV5-4 to TRBJ2-1, with D perhaps matching TRBD2 (5 bases). CDR1 and CDR2 (germline): SGHNT, YYREEE (reference sequence). CDR3 size: 15 residues. With 4 bases removed from V and 2 bases from J, the gap between germline ends came to 13 bases. The chain's CDR3 is CASSPEATTYNEQFF. Here the CDR3 DNA reads TGTGCCAGCAGCCCGGAGGCTACAACCTACAATGAGCAGTTCTTC.

The J gene is TRBJ2-1, the V gene TRBV4-1; weak D call: TRBD1 (6 bases). V lost 3 bases and J 6 bases, leaving 12 bases between the germline ends. In germline, CDR1 is MGHRA, CDR2 YSYEKL. The CDR3 is 14 residues long. CDR3 DNA: TGCGCCAGCAGCCAGGTTCAGGGGTCCAATGAGCAGTTCTTC. Its protein product is CASSQVQGSNEQFF.

This chain uses TRBV5-5 with TRBJ1-1; D is unresolved. Germline V gene sequence: CDR1 SGHKS, CDR2 YYEKEE (reference sequence). Trimming cost V 6 bases and J 1 base, with 13 bases left between them. The CDR3 totals 14 residues. The CDR3 DNA reads TGTGCCAGCATGAGGGTTATTGGGAACACTGAAGCTTTCTTT. Its translation is CASMRVIGNTEAFF.

The genes are TRBV6-4 and TRBJ2-6; tentatively, D is TRBD1 (5 bases). The CDR3 is 18 residues long. V was cut by 6 bases and J by 0 bases, with 18 bases left in between. Germline CDR1 MRHNA, CDR2 SNTAGT. DNA for the CDR3: TGTGCCAGCAGCCGTATAGGGGCCTCCACCTCTGGGGCCAACGTCCTGACTTTC. This sequence encodes CASSRIGASTSGANVLTF.

This clone was observed a single time. The chain couples TRBV10-2 to TRBJ1-1; no clear D gene. This CDR3 is 13 amino acids long. The germline CDR1 and CDR2 sequences are WSHSY and SAAADI. Trimming removed 6 bases from V and 0 bases from J, with 8 bases in between. The CDR3 DNA follows: TGCGCCAGCAGAGTGGGCTTGAACACTGAAGCTTTCTTT. Encoded protein: CASRVGLNTEAFF.

This chain connects TRBV5-6 to TRBJ1-1; possible D gene TRBD1, 6 bases. The germline V gene encodes CDR1 SGHDT and CDR2 YYEEEE. V lost 4 bases and J 4 bases, leaving 11 bases between the germline ends. The CDR3 length is 13 residues. For the CDR3, the DNA is TGTGCCAGCAGCAGAGGACAGCCCACTGAAGCTTTCTTT. Its translation is CASSRGQPTEAFF. The full variable domain, completed using reference TRBV5-6 and TRBJ1-1, is DAGVTQSPTHLIKTRGQQVTLRCSPKSGHDTVSWYQQALGQGPQFIFQYYEEEERQRGNFPDRFSGHQFPNYSSELNVNALLLGDSALYLCASSRGQPTEAFFGQGTRLTVV.